One and the same sample provided the 16 T cell receptor beta chains below, sequenced in a study of T cells in Graves' hyperthyroidism and ophthalmopathy. The CDR3 regions of TCR beta were amplified from RNA transcripts. HTBI primers drove first-round RT-PCR of the TCR CDR3. TCRdb used MiXCR to reprocess the multiplex PCR reads, holding one entry per CDR3 protein. The sample shows under 450,000 distinct CDR3 sequences, about 15% of them seen only once. Sequencing was performed on blood. These receptors were obtained from a woman aged 18 to 35 with Graves' hyperthyroidism.

This clonotype showed up many times. V is TRBV18 and J is TRBJ1-1; tentative D call: TRBD1 (6 bases). Per germline, CDR1 KGHSH and CDR2 LQKENI. The CDR3 is made up of 15 amino acids. V lost 6 bases and J lost 4, with 18 bases in between. Here the CDR3 reads CASSPITGLGTEAFF. The CDR3, as DNA: TGTGCCAGCTCTCCAATAACAGGGTTGGGCACTGAAGCTTTCTTT.

This clonotype was counted many times. The chain combines TRBV20-1 with TRBJ2-1, with 7 bases aligning to TRBD2. The CDR3 runs 15 residues. Germline V lookup: CDR1 DFQATT, CDR2 SNEGSKA (reference sequence). Losses at the gene ends were 3 bases for V and 10 bases for J; bases not matched to a gene: 15. CDR3 nucleotide sequence: TGCAGTGCTAGCAGGGCAGCGGGATGGGTAGAAGAGCAGTTCTTC. Translation: CSASRAAGWVEEQFF.

At least ten counts were recorded for this clonotype. The DNA of the CDR3 is TGTGCCAGCAGTGCGGGACAGGGGAATCAGCCCCAGCATTTT. It encodes CASSAGQGNQPQHF. The chain joins TRBV9 to TRBJ1-5, with 10 bases aligning to TRBD1. The germline gives CDR1 SGDLS, CDR2 YYNGEE. V shed 5 bases and J 4 bases; nucleotides not matched to a gene: 3. This CDR3 spans 14 amino acids.

This clonotype was found a few times. V and J are TRBV4-1 and TRBJ2-3, with TRBD2 matching 9 bases. CDR1 and CDR2 (germline): MGHRA, YSYEKL. The CDR3 totals 15 residues. J lost 1 base, V lost 5 bases, and 4 bases had no gene match. The CDR3, as DNA: TGCGCCAGCAGCGTCTCTAGCGGGGGCACAGATACGCAGTATTTT. Its protein is CASSVSSGGTDTQYF.

Regarding this clonotype: One end of the junction varies from germline; a read error may be responsible. V gene TRBV7-9 combines with J gene TRBJ1-4; D not resolved. Germline V CDR1 and CDR2: SEHNR, FQNEAQ (reference sequence). The CDR3 contains 14 residues. The DNA for the CDR3 is TGTGCCAGCAGCTTCGCCACCGACAATGAAAAACCGTTTTTT. Its translation: CASSFATDNEKPFF.

This chain uses TRBV5-8 with TRBJ1-6, with D tentatively TRBD1 (5 bases). V shed 0 bases and J shed 7 bases, with 14 bases lying between them. This CDR3 region has 16 residues. CDR1 is SGHTS, CDR2 YDEGEE, per germline. This CDR3 is CASSLVPPGENSPLHF. For the CDR3, the DNA is TGTGCCAGCAGCTTGGTACCCCCGGGGGAGAATTCACCCCTCCACTTT.

This CDR3 is CSAGQLAGGGYNEQFF. CDR3 DNA sequence: TGCAGTGCTGGGCAACTAGCGGGAGGAGGATACAATGAGCAGTTCTTC. V and J are TRBV20-1 and TRBJ2-1; 12 nucleotides align to TRBD2. CDR1 is DFQATT, CDR2 SNEGSKA, per germline (reference sequence). This CDR3 has 16 amino acids. Trimming took 5 bases from V and 4 from J; bases not matched to a gene: 9.

The chain couples TRBV11-2 to TRBJ2-5; 7 nucleotides align to TRBD2. Unmatched junction bases numbered 12, after V lost 5 bases and J lost 6 bases. Germline lookup yields CDR1 SGHAT and CDR2 FQNNGV. This CDR3 region has 15 residues. CDR3 in amino acids: CASSPRTSLVQTQYF. For the CDR3, the DNA is TGTGCCAGCAGCCCCCGGACTAGTTTAGTGCAGACCCAGTACTTC.

V and J are TRBV6-2 or TRBV6-3 and TRBJ1-2, with a weak D call TRBD1 (6 bases). Trimming took off 6 bases at V and 2 bases at J, with 13 bases between the two ends. From germline, CDR1 is MNHEY and CDR2 SVGEGT. The CDR3 is 14 amino acids. This CDR3 is CASRIGQPNYGYTF. DNA of the CDR3: TGTGCCAGCAGAATTGGACAGCCGAACTATGGCTACACCTTC.

The table lists this clonotype with many counts. This chain joins TRBV13 and TRBJ1-1; no clear D gene. V was shortened by 8 bases and J by 1 base, with 5 bases between the two germline ends. The CDR3 consists of 11 residues. Germline-derived CDR1 and CDR2 are PRHDT and FYEKMQ (reference sequence). In DNA, the CDR3 is TGTGCCAGCGGCAAGAACACTGAAGCTTTCTTT. Protein sequence: CASGKNTEAFF.

This clonotype was seen only a few times. The rearrangement uses TRBV5-8 and TRBJ1-5; maybe TRBD1 (5 bases). Trimming cost V 4 bases and J 4 bases, with 15 bases left between them. This CDR3 comprises 15 residues. Looked up from germline, CDR1 is SGHTS and CDR2 is YDEGEE. As DNA, the CDR3 is TGTGCCAGCAGCCCTGCAGGGAGGCGTAATCAGCCCCAGCATTTT. Translated, it gives CASSPAGRRNQPQHF.

This clonotype was counted ten times or more. The rearrangement joins TRBV24-1 to TRBJ2-3, with unresolved D. V lost 4 bases to trimming and J lost 1 base, with 17 bases between them. The CDR3 extends over 17 amino acids. Germline CDR1 is KGHDR and CDR2 is SFDVKD. CDR3: CATSDPVKAGGTDTQYF. The DNA for the CDR3 is TGTGCCACCAGTGACCCCGTGAAGGCTGGGGGCACAGATACGCAGTATTTT.

The chain joins TRBV20-1 to TRBJ2-5; D uncertain. CDR3 size: 13 residues. Deletions cut 1 base from V and 2 bases from J, with 8 bases between. Germline-derived CDR1 and CDR2 are DFQATT and SNEGSKA (reference sequence). CDR3 residues: CSARGEPQETQYF. CDR3 DNA: TGCAGTGCTAGAGGCGAGCCGCAAGAGACCCAGTACTTC.

The sample holds many counts of this clonotype. Mismatch with germline at one junction end may stem from a read error. The chain employs TRBV2 and TRBJ2-6; D not resolved. This CDR3 region has 14 residues. Germline-derived CDR1 and CDR2 are SNHLY and FYNNEI. The chain's CDR3 is CASSEERFGSPSPF. DNA for the CDR3: TGTGCCAGCAGTGAAGAAAGGTTTGGCTCCCCCTCCCCTTTC.

This clonotype was observed at least ten times. This chain connects TRBV24-1 to TRBJ1-2; 8 positions agree with TRBD1. The V segment lost 4 bases and the J segment 11 bases; nucleotides outside the gene matches: 8. The CDR3 is 13 residues long. Germline V CDR1 and CDR2: KGHDR, SFDVKD. CDR3 loop: CATSDSRQGRYTF. In DNA form, the CDR3 reads TGTGCCACCAGTGACTCCAGACAGGGGAGGTACACCTTC.

This clonotype turned up a few times. A read error may account for a junction end that differs from germline. The chain links TRBV15 to TRBJ2-1; 10 nucleotides line up with TRBD2. Germline assignment: CDR1 LNHNV and CDR2 YYDKDF (reference sequence). There are 16 residues in the CDR3. Written as DNA, the CDR3 is TGTGCCACCAGCACCCCGGGGGAGCGGGGGGGCCCTCCAGAGGTCTTC. Translating gives CATSTPGERGGPPEVF. Full variable domain (outside the CDR3, taken from reference TRBV15 and TRBJ2-1): DAMVIQNPRYQVTQFGKPVTLSCSQTLNHNVMYWYQQKSSQAPKLLFHYYDKDFNNEADTPDNFQSRRPNTSFCFLDIRSPGLGDTAMYLCATSTPGERGGPPEVFGPGTRLTVL.